The TCR beta chain under discussion was sequenced for a study of blood T cell repertoires in COVID-19. How the authors handled the data: From reference gene primer amplification, estimates of nucleated cell counts were derived. The repertoire was sequenced with immunoSEQ multiplex PCR; TCRdb's copy has only in-frame clones and lacks some. That table furnishes V, J and clone size, whereas the DNA furnished D and trimming. The sample holds 200,000 to 300,000 clones, roughly 86% seen once. CDR1 is MNHEY and CDR2 is SMNVEV in the germline V gene (reference sequence). V lost 8 bases to trimming and J lost 3 bases, with 14 bases between them. This CDR3 is 14 amino acids long.

This sequence joins TRBV27 and TRBJ1-5; no clear D. The TCR sequence derives from a woman between 50 and 59 years old with acute or convalescent COVID-19. What was sequenced was peripheral blood. The CDR3 loop is CASGWGGSNQPQHF. The CDR3 DNA follows: TGTGCCAGCGGCTGGGGAGGATCCAATCAGCCCCAGCATTTT.